The source of this T cell receptor beta chain is a study of identical twins. One entry per CDR3 protein, called by TCRdb with MiXCR from the 5' RACE reads. This table has hundreds of thousands of distinct CDR3 sequences, 21% appearing once. This CDR3 spans 20 amino acids. CDR1 SGDLS and CDR2 YYNGEE come from the germline V gene. With V trimmed by 6 bases and J by 2 bases, 26 bases remained unmatched. In addition, the sample was reused for a study of T cells expressing NK-cell markers.

The sequenced sample was PBMCs. The sequence was obtained from a woman in her late teens or twenties in good health. J is TRBJ2-7 and V is TRBV9, with 7 nucleotides matching TRBD1. DNA for the CDR3: TGTGCCAGCAACTCACACTACCCGGGACAGAAGGGTAAGCCTACCTACGAGCAGTACTTC. Translation gives CASNSHYPGQKGKPTYEQYF.